This is a list of T cell receptor beta chains from one sample in a study of blood T cell repertoires in COVID-19. Profiling relied on immunoSEQ multiplex PCR, and the TCRdb table lists in-frame clones only, not all of them. The repertoire includes 200,000 to 250,000 clones, 65% to 90% of them detected once, and approximately 7% sits in the top ten. What was sequenced was peripheral blood. The source of these receptors is a woman aged 45 to 65 with acute or convalescent COVID-19. Both conserved end residues are part of each CDR3. Fields, in order: J gene, D gene, V gene, clone size, CDR3 DNA, CDR3 protein. A D gene is named only where the DNA matches it firmly. Clone size is given for some rows only: seen once, a few or many times, or a class if the clone is expanded.

J: TRBJ2-2
D: -
V: TRBV28
size: once
DNA: TGTGCCAGCAGTTTTGAGCGGGAGCTGTTTTTT
CDR3: CASSFERELFF

J: TRBJ2-2
D: TRBD2
V: TRBV6-6
size: once
DNA: TGTGCCAGCAGTTACCTAGCGGGGGGGACCGGGGAGCTGTTTTTT
CDR3: CASSYLAGGTGELFF

J: TRBJ2-1
D: TRBD2
V: TRBV19
size: -
DNA: TGTGCCAGTGGAAGGACGGGACTAGAATACAATGAGCAGTTCTTC
CDR3: CASGRTGLEYNEQFF

J: TRBJ1-4
D: -
V: TRBV28
size: -
DNA: TGTGCCAGCACCAACCGGGGGGGTGCTGAAAAACTGTTTTTT
CDR3: CASTNRGGAEKLFF

J: TRBJ1-4
D: TRBD1
V: TRBV7-2
size: -
DNA: TGTGCCAGCACCTCCCATTCCGGGACAGGGCTCGGGAATGAAAAACTGTTTTTT
CDR3: CASTSHSGTGLGNEKLFF

J: TRBJ2-7
D: -
V: TRBV4-1
size: few
DNA: TGCGCCAGCAGCCAAGAGTCCCTCTACGAGCAGTACTTC
CDR3: CASSQESLYEQYF

J: TRBJ2-7
D: -
V: TRBV25-1
size: -
DNA: TGTGCCAGCAGTGAACGAGGATACTCCTACGAGCAGTACTTC
CDR3: CASSERGYSYEQYF

J: TRBJ2-5
D: TRBD2
V: TRBV7-3
size: -
DNA: TGTGCCAGCAGCCCAAGGGCTAGCGGAGAGACCCAGTACTTC
CDR3: CASSPRASGETQYF

J: TRBJ2-1
D: TRBD2
V: TRBV9
size: -
DNA: TGTGCCAGCAGCGTAGTTGGGGGGGTCTTTAATGAGCAGTTCTTC
CDR3: CASSVVGGVFNEQFF

J: TRBJ1-2
D: -
V: TRBV20-1
size: -
DNA: TGCAAGACAACTAACTATGGCTACACCTTC
CDR3: CKTTNYGYTF

J: TRBJ1-2
D: -
V: TRBV28
size: -
DNA: TGTGCCAGCGGCCGGGGGGGGAGTGGCTACACCTTC
CDR3: CASGRGGSGYTF

J: TRBJ1-3
D: -
V: TRBV19
size: -
DNA: TGTGCCAGCGCTGGAGTGATCTCTGGAAACACCATATATTTT
CDR3: CASAGVISGNTIYF

J: TRBJ2-2
D: TRBD2
V: TRBV19
size: -
DNA: TGTGCCAGTAGTGGTCTAGCGGGGAACACCGGGGAGCTGTTTTTT
CDR3: CASSGLAGNTGELFF

J: TRBJ1-2
D: -
V: TRBV5-6
size: few
DNA: TGTGCCAGCAGTTTCCCAGGTCTCCGATACTATGGCTACACCTTC
CDR3: CASSFPGLRYYGYTF

J: TRBJ1-2
D: -
V: TRBV28
size: once
DNA: TGTGCCAGCATCTCGGACAGCTATGGCTACACCTTC
CDR3: CASISDSYGYTF

J: TRBJ1-1
D: TRBD1
V: TRBV18
size: -
DNA: TGTGCCAGCTCACGGGGACAGGGGTACACTGAAGCTTTCTTT
CDR3: CASSRGQGYTEAFF

J: TRBJ2-1
D: TRBD2
V: TRBV10-1
size: -
DNA: TGCGCCAGGGCTCCGGGACTAGCGGGATTGCATGAGCAGTTCTTC
CDR3: CARAPGLAGLHEQFF

J: TRBJ2-3
D: -
V: TRBV6-2/TRBV6-3
size: -
DNA: TGTGCCAGCAGCCCCTTCCTCACAGATACGCAGTATTTT
CDR3: CASSPFLTDTQYF

J: TRBJ1-6
D: TRBD1
V: TRBV3-1/TRBV3-2
size: -
DNA: TGTGCCAGCAGCCAGACAGGGACCTCACCCCTCCACTTT
CDR3: CASSQTGTSPLHF

J: TRBJ2-3
D: TRBD1
V: TRBV28
size: -
DNA: TGTGCCAGCAGTATACCGGGACAGGGGCGGGTAGATACGCAGTATTTT
CDR3: CASSIPGQGRVDTQYF

J: TRBJ1-1
D: -
V: TRBV4-1
size: few
DNA: TGCGCCAGCAGACAAGTTCGGGGGGTTCGGGGGAGTAGGCACACTGAAGCTTTCTTT
CDR3: CASRQVRGVRGSRHTEAFF

J: TRBJ2-1
D: TRBD2
V: TRBV28
size: -
DNA: TGTGCCAGCCCCCCCCCACTAGCGGCCCCTCGCAATGAGCAGTTCTTC
CDR3: CASPPPLAAPRNEQFF

J: TRBJ1-2
D: -
V: TRBV15
size: -
DNA: TGTGCCACCAGCAGAGAAATCGGGGATTCTAACTATGGCTACACCTTC
CDR3: CATSREIGDSNYGYTF

J: TRBJ2-2
D: -
V: TRBV4-1
size: -
DNA: TGCGCCAGCAGCCAACTCACCGGGGAGCTGTTTTTT
CDR3: CASSQLTGELFF

J: TRBJ2-7
D: -
V: TRBV4-2
size: -
DNA: TGTGCCAGCAGCCAGCAAAACGAGTACGAGCAGTACTTC
CDR3: CASSQQNEYEQYF

J: TRBJ2-7
D: -
V: TRBV28
size: once
DNA: TGTGCCAGCAGTTTACAGTCCTACGAGCAGTACTTC
CDR3: CASSLQSYEQYF

J: TRBJ1-2
D: -
V: TRBV5-4
size: -
DNA: TGTGCCAGCAGTCTCTATGGCTACACCTTC
CDR3: CASSLYGYTF

J: TRBJ1-4
D: -
V: TRBV2
size: -
DNA: TGTGCCAGCAGTCCAGGTTTGCGGGATGTTAATGAAAAACTGTTTTTT
CDR3: CASSPGLRDVNEKLFF